The 27 T cell receptor beta chains in this list originate from one sample, sequenced in a study of blood T cell repertoires in COVID-19. The repertoire was sequenced with immunoSEQ multiplex PCR; TCRdb's copy has only in-frame clones and lacks some. The sample contains over 250,000 clones, 75% to 90% of which appear only once. The specimen was peripheral blood. These TCRs come from a middle-aged woman who had recovered from COVID-19.

This clone has just a few counts. The rearrangement links TRBV7-9 to TRBJ2-2, with 11 nucleotides matching TRBD1. The J segment lost 7 bases and the V segment lost 5 bases, leaving 9 bases of the junction unmatched. Looked up from germline, CDR1 is SEHNR and CDR2 is FQNEAQ (reference sequence). This CDR3 is built from 16 residues. CDR3 sequence (DNA): TGTGCCAGCAGCCCCGGACAGGGGGCGAATAGCGGGGAGCTGTTTTTT. Translation: CASSPGQGANSGELFF. Using reference TRBV7-9 and TRBJ2-2 for the parts outside the CDR3, the full variable domain is DTGVSQNPRHKITKRGQNVTFRCDPISEHNRLYWYRQTLGQGPEFLTYFQNEAQLEKSRLLSDRFSAERPKGSFSTLEIQRTEQGDSAMYLCASSPGQGANSGELFFGEGSRLTVL.

The DNA of the CDR3 is TGTGCCAGTAGGACCCTAGCGGGGGGAGTTGATGAGCAGTTCTTC. Protein product: CASRTLAGGVDEQFF. The V and J genes are TRBV19 and TRBJ2-1; 11 nucleotides agree with TRBD2. This CDR3 is built from 15 residues. J gave up 8 bases and V 6 bases, and 9 bases lay outside the gene matches. Germline CDR1 and CDR2: LNHDA and SQIVND (reference sequence).

This chain links TRBV11-2 with TRBJ1-1; D call uncertain. CDR1 and CDR2 (germline): SGHAT, FQNNGV. Between the trimmed V and J ends, which lost 1 base and 0 bases, there was a span of 9 bases. The CDR3 is 15 amino acids. This chain's CDR3 is CASSLVADMNTEAFF. The CDR3 nucleotides are TGTGCCAGCAGCTTAGTGGCCGATATGAACACTGAAGCTTTCTTT.

V gene TRBV27 combines with J gene TRBJ2-7; D is possibly TRBD1 (5 bases). Germline CDR1 is MNHEY and CDR2 is SMNVEV (reference sequence). V lost 10 bases, J lost 0 bases, and 10 bases lay in between. The CDR3 is 12 amino acids. DNA for the CDR3: TGTGCCACCCAGCAGGGCTCCTACGAGCAGTACTTC. The encoded protein is CATQQGSYEQYF.

V usage is TRBV15 and J usage is TRBJ2-7; 7 bases map to TRBD1. There are 14 residues in the CDR3. Per germline, CDR1 LNHNV and CDR2 YYDKDF (reference sequence). V trimming: 1 base; J trimming: 5 bases; junction bases outside the gene matches: 5. Here the CDR3 DNA reads TGTGCCACCAGCAGAGTAGACAGGGACGACGAGCAGTACTTC. This translates into CATSRVDRDDEQYF.

The rearrangement links TRBV3-1 (or the pseudogene TRBV3-2) to TRBJ2-3, with 14 nucleotides matching TRBD2. Germline V gene lookup returns CDR1 LGHDT and CDR2 YNNKEL (reference sequence). V was clipped by 5 bases and J by 8 bases; unmatched bases: 9. This CDR3 comprises 16 residues. CDR3 nucleotide sequence: TGTGCCAGCAGCGCCTGGACTAGCGGGGGGAGTGGTACGCAGTATTTT. Its translation is CASSAWTSGGSGTQYF.

The chain carries TRBV3-1 (or the pseudogene TRBV3-2) and TRBJ2-2, with 7 bases aligning to TRBD1. Looked up from germline, CDR1 is LGHDT and CDR2 is YNNKEL (reference sequence). J was trimmed by 2 bases and V by 5 bases; bases with no gene match: 5. The CDR3 has 15 amino acids. CDR3 nucleotide sequence: TGTGCCAGCAGCAAAGGGGGCGTTAACACCGGGGAGCTGTTTTTT. Its protein product is CASSKGGVNTGELFF.

The chain has TRBV6-5 and TRBJ1-1; 8 bases line up with TRBD1. V lost 6 bases and J lost 4; bases outside the gene matches: 1. This CDR3 spans 12 amino acids. Germline CDR1 and CDR2: MNHEY and SVGAGI. CDR3 region: CASRQGATEAFF. The CDR3 DNA follows: TGTGCCAGCAGGCAGGGGGCCACTGAAGCTTTCTTT.

A few counts support this clone. The chain recombines TRBV12-3 or TRBV12-4 with TRBJ1-2; possibly TRBD1 for D (6 bases). Between the trimmed V and J ends, which lost 3 bases and 7 bases, there was a span of 12 bases. The CDR3 consists of 13 residues. CDR3 bases: TGTGCCAGCAGTTTTTCAGGGGCGGGTGGCTACACCTTC. Translation gives CASSFSGAGGYTF.

This chain joins TRBV21-1 and TRBJ1-5; no check of the table's D call, TRBD1, against the DNA was made. TRBV21-1 is annotated as a pseudogene. CDR3 length: 17 residues. CDR3 DNA sequence: TGTGCCAGCAGCAAAAGGTCCACCAGGGGGCGCAGTCAGCCCCAGCATTTT. Its protein product is CASSKRSTRGRSQPQHF.

This chain uses TRBV19 with TRBJ2-2, with D perhaps TRBD2 (6 bases). The germline V gene encodes CDR1 LNHDA and CDR2 SQIVND (reference sequence). With 3 bases removed from V and 5 bases from J, the gap between germline ends came to 13 bases. This CDR3 spans 15 amino acids. The DNA of the CDR3 is TGTGCCAGTAGTATTATCGGGGGTGGGACCGGGGAGCTGTTTTTT. Amino acid sequence: CASSIIGGGTGELFF.

This chain links TRBV7-8 with TRBJ1-6, with 9 bases matching TRBD1. Germline CDR1 and CDR2: SGHVS and FQNEAQ. V shed 1 base and J 0 bases; nucleotides not matched to a gene: 7. This CDR3 has 19 residues. The CDR3 DNA sequence: TGTGCCAGCAGCTTAGGCGGGACAGGGAACATCTCCTATAATTCACCCCTCCACTTT. It translates to CASSLGGTGNISYNSPLHF.

The chain employs TRBV30 and TRBJ2-1; D is undetermined. Germline CDR1 reads GTSNPN; CDR2 reads SVGIG (reference sequence). The CDR3 totals 12 residues. The V end lost 3 bases, the J end lost 6 bases, and 9 bases lay between the germline ends. For the CDR3, the DNA is TGTGCCTGGAGCCACCTCGGCAATGAGCAGTTCTTC. Protein: CAWSHLGNEQFF.

The gene calls are TRBV6-5 and TRBJ1-1; no clear D gene. From germline, CDR1 is MNHEY and CDR2 SVGAGI. CDR3 length equals 13 residues. V was cut by 6 bases and J by 4 bases, with 12 bases left in between. The CDR3 nucleotides are TGTGCCAGCAGGTGGGCCCTCGGCACTGAAGCTTTCTTT. Amino acids: CASRWALGTEAFF.

This chain uses TRBV19 with TRBJ1-1; D gene uncertain. From germline, CDR1 is LNHDA and CDR2 SQIVND (reference sequence). This CDR3 contains 14 residues. V was pared by 3 bases and J by 2 bases, with 10 bases between. The CDR3 DNA sequence: TGTGCCAGTAGTATCTTACTAAGAAACACTGAAGCTTTCTTT. The encoded protein is CASSILLRNTEAFF.

The chain links TRBV29-1 to TRBJ2-1, with 9 positions matching TRBD2. The V and J ends lost 7 bases and 0 bases, in that order; junction bases with no gene match: 10. Germline values: CDR1 SQVTM, CDR2 ANQGSEA. The CDR3 covers 16 residues. The CDR3 sequence: CSGRVGGGVSYNEQFF. The CDR3, as DNA: TGCAGCGGCCGGGTCGGCGGGGGGGTCTCCTACAATGAGCAGTTCTTC.

The chain recombines TRBV6-2 or TRBV6-3 with TRBJ2-5, with D possibly being TRBD1 (5 bases). In germline, CDR1 is MNHEY, CDR2 SVGEGT. CDR3 length: 15 residues. Trimming left V 6 bases short and J 1 base short, with 15 bases between. This CDR3 is CASSSHRIPQETQYF. In nucleotides, the CDR3 is TGTGCCAGCAGCAGCCACAGGATCCCCCAAGAGACCCAGTACTTC.

This clone was seen only a few times. The CDR3 nucleotides read TGTGCCAGCAGTTATATGAACACTGAAGCTTTCTTT. Its translation: CASSYMNTEAFF. The chain couples TRBV9 to TRBJ1-1, with D unclear. The CDR3 extends over 12 amino acids. V lost 5 bases and J 0 bases, leaving 5 bases between the germline ends. Germline V gives CDR1 SGDLS, CDR2 YYNGEE. Full variable domain (missing parts from reference TRBV9 and TRBJ1-1): DSGVTQTPKHLITATGQRVTLRCSPRSGDLSVYWYQQSLDQGLQFLIQYYNGEERAKGNILERFSAQQFPDLHSELNLSSLELGDSALYFCASSYMNTEAFFGQGTRLTVV.

This clone was observed a single time. The chain links TRBV19 to TRBJ2-5, with 8 bases aligning to TRBD2. This CDR3 has 14 residues. Germline V lookup: CDR1 LNHDA, CDR2 SQIVND (reference sequence). With 1 base clipped from V and 5 bases from J, the junction kept 3 bases outside the gene matches. CDR3 DNA: TGTGCCAGTAGTATAGGGCGGGGGGCGGAGACCCAGTACTTC. Translating it yields CASSIGRGAETQYF.

The CDR3 region has the DNA TGTGCCAGCTCCCCCACAGGGGGTGGAAACACCATATATTTT. It is translated as CASSPTGGGNTIYF. This chain joins TRBV18 and TRBJ1-3, with 8 bases fitting TRBD1. The ends lost 6 bases at V and 3 bases at J; junction bases unmatched: 4. This CDR3 has 14 amino acids. CDR1 is KGHSH, CDR2 LQKENI, per germline.

The chain carries TRBV5-6 and TRBJ1-2; weak D call: TRBD1 (6 bases). Germline CDR1 reads SGHDT; CDR2 reads YYEEEE. V gave up 2 bases and J gave up 4 bases, with 12 bases separating them. This CDR3 has 14 amino acids. CDR3 loop: CASSLMGHAYGYTF. CDR3 nucleotide sequence: TGTGCCAGCAGCTTAATGGGACATGCCTATGGCTACACCTTC.

The rearrangement uses TRBV29-1 and TRBJ1-2; 10 bases agree with TRBD1. V lost 3 bases to trimming and J lost 8 bases; unmatched junction nucleotides: 9. In germline, CDR1 is SQVTM, CDR2 ANQGSEA. The CDR3 extends over 14 amino acids. The CDR3 protein is CSVEAGTGAGGYTF. DNA of the CDR3: TGCAGCGTTGAGGCCGGGACAGGGGCAGGGGGCTACACCTTC.

V and J are TRBV2 and TRBJ1-2, with D possibly TRBD1 on 5 matching bases. The length of the CDR3 is 15 residues. Trimming removed 7 bases at V and 7 bases at J, with 22 bases between. Germline CDR1 SNHLY, CDR2 FYNNEI. CDR3 residues: CASIWGRISIPGYTF. The CDR3 DNA reads TGTGCCAGCATCTGGGGCCGCATTAGTATTCCTGGCTACACCTTC.

This CDR3 is CASSQLTGNYGYTF. CDR3 DNA: TGCGCCAGCAGCCAATTAACAGGGAACTATGGCTACACCTTC. V usage is TRBV4-1 and J usage is TRBJ1-2; D might be TRBD1 (6 bases). The CDR3 contains 14 residues. Trimming pared 2 bases from V and 2 bases from J, leaving 9 bases between. Germline V gives CDR1 MGHRA, CDR2 YSYEKL.

As DNA, the CDR3 is TGTGCCAGCAGCGTGGGGACAGGGACTGTAGATACGCAGTATTTT. It yields the protein CASSVGTGTVDTQYF. This sequence joins TRBV9 and TRBJ2-3, with TRBD1 identical over 9 bases. The CDR3 length is 15 residues. Unmatched junction bases numbered 6, after V lost 2 bases and J lost 5 bases. CDR1 is SGDLS, CDR2 YYNGEE, per germline.

The CDR3 DNA follows: TGCGCCAGCAGCTTCTCAACCCGGGACAGTGAGTTCAATGGCTACACCTTC. Its translation: CASSFSTRDSEFNGYTF. The chain combines TRBV5-1 with TRBJ1-2, with TRBD1 matching 7 bases. This CDR3 is 17 amino acids long. Trimming at V came to 2 bases and at J to 6 bases, leaving 16 bases not matched to a gene. Germline V CDR1 and CDR2: SGHRS, YFSETQ.

This sequence joins TRBV5-1 and TRBJ2-1; D is possibly TRBD2 (6 bases). Germline CDR1 is SGHRS and CDR2 is YFSETQ. Trimming stripped 4 bases from V and 5 bases from J, with 16 bases between. The CDR3 runs 15 residues. As DNA, the CDR3 is TGCGCCAGCAGCCTGGGTGGGGGGTTTAACAATGAGCAGTTCTTC. Its translation is CASSLGGGFNNEQFF.